In its sample, the clone carrying this TCR beta chain was seen many times. Its antigen is undetermined. The sample belongs to a study of T cells in Graves' hyperthyroidism and ophthalmopathy. Amplified regions were TCR beta CDR3 sequences from RNA transcripts. HTBI primers were the set used in a first-round RT-PCR of the TCR CDR3. TCRdb re-called the multiplex PCR reads through MiXCR, storing one row per CDR3 protein. This table holds hundreds of thousands of distinct CDR3 sequences, over 40% found once. CDR1 ENHRY and CDR2 SYGVKD come from the germline V gene. V lost 10 bases to trimming and J lost 5 bases, with 15 bases between them. The CDR3 runs to 14 residues. The study's findings and limits: Most expanded thyroid clonotypes above 0.001 recurred in blood.

The sequence was obtained from an adult man with Graves' disease, either hyperthyroidism or ophthalmopathy (not recorded which). Material: peripheral blood or thyroid tissue (not recorded which). The rearrangement joins TRBV10-3 to TRBJ1-6; D is possibly TRBD1 (5 bases). CDR3 nucleotide sequence: TGTGCCAGCACCATGGGACCGCATAATTCACCCCTCCACTTT. Translating gives CASTMGPHNSPLHF.